These 10 T cell receptor beta chains originate from one sample sequenced in a study of blood T cell repertoires in COVID-19. The protocol was immunoSEQ multiplex PCR, while the TCRdb copy is restricted to in-frame clones and leaves out a portion. The table records a few hundred thousand clones, 88% of them present only once. Sequenced sample: peripheral blood. The receptors here all came from a woman under 40 with acute or convalescent COVID-19.

The rearrangement links TRBV11-3 to TRBJ2-1; TRBD2 agrees at 9 bases. This CDR3 is 14 amino acids long. The V and J ends lost 1 base and 10 bases, in that order; junction bases with no gene match: 5. Germline V CDR1 and CDR2: SGHNT, YENEEA. The CDR3 protein is CASSLGPSGEEQFF. For the CDR3, the DNA is TGTGCCAGCAGCTTAGGCCCTAGCGGGGAAGAGCAGTTCTTC.

V and J are TRBV4-1 and TRBJ2-7; the D gene is possibly TRBD2 (5 bases). Germline lookup yields CDR1 MGHRA and CDR2 YSYEKL. Trimming removed 3 bases from V and 2 bases from J, with 11 bases in between. The CDR3 loop spans 14 amino acids. The CDR3 is CASSHSGGTYEQYF. In DNA form, the CDR3 reads TGCGCCAGCAGCCATTCCGGAGGAACCTACGAGCAGTACTTC.

The rearrangement uses TRBV9 and TRBJ1-3; 8 positions agree with TRBD1. Germline CDR1 and CDR2: SGDLS and YYNGEE. The CDR3 totals 16 residues. Germline trimming cut 1 base from V and 0 bases from J; bases unmatched to any gene: 3. For the CDR3, the DNA is TGTGCCAGCAGCGTAACGGGACAGGTCTCTGGAAACACCATATATTTT. Amino acid sequence: CASSVTGQVSGNTIYF.

The chain uses TRBV29-1 and TRBJ2-1; 12 bases match TRBD2. The CDR3 spans 16 residues. The V and J ends lost 4 bases and 8 bases, in that order; junction bases with no gene match: 12. CDR1 and CDR2 (germline): SQVTM, ANQGSEA. CDR3: CSVAQRLAGEAHEQFF. The CDR3 DNA reads TGCAGCGTTGCCCAAAGACTAGCGGGAGAAGCCCATGAGCAGTTCTTC.

This rearrangement joins TRBV3-1 (or the pseudogene TRBV3-2) to TRBJ1-5, with 7 positions matching TRBD1. This CDR3 contains 14 residues. The V gene end was trimmed by 1 base and the J gene end by 4 bases; junction bases not matched to a gene: 1. CDR1 is LGHDT, CDR2 YNNKEL, per germline (reference sequence). The CDR3 bases are TGTGCCAGCAGCCAAGGACAGGGTAATCAGCCCCAGCATTTT. It yields the protein CASSQGQGNQPQHF.

CDR3 coding DNA: TGCGCCAGCAGTTACAGGACAGGGACGGGGTCACCCCTCCACTTT. Translated, it gives CASSYRTGTGSPLHF. The V and J genes are TRBV5-1 and TRBJ1-6, with TRBD1 matching over 8 bases. The CDR3 runs 15 residues. Germline lookup yields CDR1 SGHRS and CDR2 YFSETQ. V lost 5 bases and J lost 10; bases outside the gene matches: 11. Full variable domain (outside the CDR3, taken from reference TRBV5-1 and TRBJ1-6): KAGVTQTPRYLIKTRGQQVTLSCSPISGHRSVSWYQQTPGQGLQFLFEYFSETQRNKGNFPGRFSGRQFSNSRSEMNVSTLELGDSALYLCASSYRTGTGSPLHFGNGTRLTVT.

The rearrangement uses TRBV15 and TRBJ1-1; D may be TRBD1 (6 bases). The CDR3 has 14 residues. Trimming removed 1 base at V and 5 bases at J, with 11 bases between. Per germline, CDR1 LNHNV and CDR2 YYDKDF (reference sequence). This CDR3 is CATSRGFGQTEAFF. The CDR3 coding sequence is TGTGCCACCAGCAGAGGTTTTGGACAGACTGAAGCTTTCTTT.

This clone came up once. This chain links TRBV30 with TRBJ2-4, with TRBD1 identical over 10 bases. The V gene's germline CDR1 is GTSNPN and CDR2 SVGIG (reference sequence). The CDR3 covers 13 residues. The trim removed 1 base at V and 8 bases at J, leaving 2 bases unmatched. The CDR3 spells CAWSAGQGHIQYF. CDR3 nucleotide sequence: TGTGCCTGGAGTGCGGGACAGGGGCACATTCAGTACTTC.

This chain joins TRBV7-9 and TRBJ1-1, with D maybe TRBD1 (5 bases). Germline-derived CDR1 and CDR2 are SEHNR and FQNEAQ (reference sequence). V lost 6 bases and J lost 0, with 17 bases in between. This CDR3 has 16 residues. DNA for the CDR3: TGTGCCAGCAGGTCAGACCAGGGCCTCATGAACACTGAAGCTTTCTTT. This encodes CASRSDQGLMNTEAFF.

The count of this clone is one. This chain links TRBV14 with TRBJ2-1; D is undetermined. Trimming cost V 0 bases and J 6 bases, with 12 bases left between them. CDR3 length: 15 residues. Germline values: CDR1 SGHDN, CDR2 FVKESK. The CDR3 DNA reads as TGTGCCAGCAGCCAAGAGTCCCTAGTGGGCAATGAGCAGTTCTTC. Amino acids: CASSQESLVGNEQFF.